This T cell receptor beta chain emerged from a study of cytomegalovirus exposure and HLA in healthy donors. Overall study context: In terms of ancestry, the Caucasian-associated cluster contained roughly 81% of the roughly 400 genotyped donors.

Study results and limitations: Most TCR sequences showed up rarely, but some public TCRs showed up in many donors. The authors listed about 170 TCR beta chains as cytomegalovirus-associated.

Use of 60 Vbeta and 13 Jbeta primers characterized the PCR. Using immunoSEQ multiplex PCR, the repertoire was profiled, and TCRdb retains in-frame clones only, with some absent. There are approximately 170,000 clones in the sample; 80% to 90% occur only once, and around 2.6% lies in the top ten. Germline CDR1 reads SGHDT; CDR2 reads YYEEEE. Trimming removed 3 bases from V and 1 base from J, with 13 bases in between. The CDR3 covers 15 residues. Turning to this clone: Its antigen is currently unknown.

The source of this sequence is a man younger than 45 in good health and CMV-seropositive. Material: PBMCs. This rearrangement joins TRBV5-6 to TRBJ1-1; maybe TRBD1 (6 bases). CDR3 DNA: TGTGCCAGCAGCTGGGGGCCAGGGCCGAACACTGAAGCTTTCTTT. Residues: CASSWGPGPNTEAFF.